The 5 T cell receptor beta chains given below trace back to one sample, sequenced in a study of T-cell reconstitution after alpha-beta-depleted transplantation in children. Unique molecular identifiers featured in how the TCRbeta library was prepared. TCRdb re-analysed the PCR reads in MiXCR, keeping a single row per CDR3 protein. The sample has hundreds of thousands of distinct CDR3 sequences, 10% to 15% seen once. Sample: PBMCs, mostly from graft donor cells, taken 360 days after TCRalphabeta/CD19-depleted stem cell transplant. These receptors were collected from a male patient between 10 and 17 years old who had a stem cell transplant for acute myeloid leukemia, so the T cells may come from the graft donor.

The CDR3 loop reads CSARAGTPYEQYF. In DNA form, the CDR3 reads TGCAGTGCTCGAGCCGGGACCCCCTACGAGCAGTACTTC. The V call is TRBV20-1, the J call TRBJ2-7; D tentatively reads TRBD1 or TRBD2 (5 bases each). This CDR3 comprises 13 residues. The V gene's germline CDR1 is DFQATT and CDR2 SNEGSKA (reference sequence). The V end was cut by 5 bases, the J end by 2 bases, with 13 bases between.

This chain joins TRBV6-1 and TRBJ2-7; 14 positions agree with TRBD2. The germline CDR1 and CDR2 sequences are MNHNS and SASEGT. Trimming took 8 bases from V and 7 from J; bases not matched to a gene: 16. The CDR3 extends over 17 amino acids. The CDR3, as DNA: TGTGCCAGCTCTATCATGACGGGACTAGCGGGAGTTGGGGAGCAGTACTTC. It specifies CASSIMTGLAGVGEQYF.

This clonotype was counted a few times. V usage is TRBV4-3 and J usage is TRBJ2-7; perhaps TRBD1 as D (6 bases). V was trimmed by 2 bases and J by 5 bases, leaving 13 bases between them. The length of the CDR3 is 14 residues. From germline, CDR1 is LGHNA and CDR2 YSLEER. The CDR3 protein is CASSQWGRGHEQYF. DNA of the CDR3: TGCGCCAGCAGCCAATGGGGGCGCGGACACGAGCAGTACTTC.

This clonotype was detected many times. The V and J genes are TRBV29-1 and TRBJ2-2, with a tentative D call TRBD1 (5 bases). The CDR3 has 13 residues. Looked up from germline, CDR1 is SQVTM and CDR2 is ANQGSEA. V shed 5 bases and J shed 1 base, with 8 bases lying between them. As DNA, the CDR3 is TGCAGCGTTTCCGACAGGAACACCGGGGAGCTGTTTTTT. Translating gives CSVSDRNTGELFF.

The rearrangement uses TRBV10-3 and TRBJ2-6; 8 bases map to TRBD2. This CDR3 region has 18 residues. Germline V gene lookup returns CDR1 ENHRY and CDR2 SYGVKD. Trimming took 2 bases from V and 4 from J; bases not matched to a gene: 10. The CDR3 is CAISEGAGDPPGANVLTF. The CDR3 DNA follows: TGTGCCATCAGTGAGGGAGCGGGAGATCCTCCGGGGGCCAACGTCCTGACTTTC.